These 5 T cell receptor beta chains came from one sample sequenced in a study of blood T cell repertoires in COVID-19 (dated by TCRdb to 2020 to 2022). Library preparation employed the immunoSEQ multiplex PCR assay. Here the immuneACCESS table is served through TCRdb, limited to in-frame sequences with V and J called. Missing clones are a known gap in these copies; in checked studies unresolved V genes cover under half, and the rest lacks a known reason. For this sample there are roughly 68,000 clones; less than 90% appear just once. The ten largest clones add up to approximately 8.8% of the sample. The specimen was peripheral blood. The source is a man aged 50 to 59 with active COVID-19.

The chain recombines TRBV29-1 with TRBJ1-1; perhaps TRBD1 as D (5 bases). This CDR3 has 13 residues. CDR1 is SQVTM and CDR2 is ANQGSEA in the germline V gene. Between the trimmed V and J ends, which lost 1 base and 5 bases, there was a span of 11 bases. The CDR3, as DNA: TGCAGCGTTGAAGTCCGGGGGACGACTGAAGCTTTCTTT. Translating it yields CSVEVRGTTEAFF. The full variable domain, its missing parts supplied by reference TRBV29-1 and TRBJ1-1, is SAVISQKPSRDICQRGTSLTIQCQVDSQVTMMFWYRQQPGQSLTLIATANQGSEATYESGFVIDKFPISRPNLTFSTLTVSNMSPEDSSIYLCSVEVRGTTEAFFGQGTRLTVV.

The V gene is TRBV5-1, the J gene TRBJ2-5, with D possibly TRBD1 on 5 matching bases. The V gene lost 2 bases and the J gene lost 0 bases, with 11 bases spanning the gap. Looked up from germline, CDR1 is SGHRS and CDR2 is YFSETQ. The length of the CDR3 is 15 residues. For the CDR3, the DNA is TGCGCCAGCAGCTTTGGGGCCCCGTACCAAGAGACCCAGTACTTC. Translating gives CASSFGAPYQETQYF.

This rearrangement joins TRBV5-6 to TRBJ2-7; D gene unclear. The CDR3 covers 13 residues. Trimming took off 6 bases at V and 0 bases at J, with 10 bases between the two ends. Germline CDR1 SGHDT, CDR2 YYEEEE. The CDR3 spells CASTGQDSYEQYF. For the CDR3, the DNA is TGTGCCAGCACAGGTCAAGACTCCTACGAGCAGTACTTC.

The rearrangement joins TRBV18 to TRBJ2-3, with 8 positions matching TRBD2. The CDR3 has 17 residues. The germline gives CDR1 KGHSH, CDR2 LQKENI. Trimming took 6 bases from V and 2 from J; bases not matched to a gene: 13. CDR3 nucleotide sequence: TGTGCCAGCTCTCCTATCGATTTAGCGGGGCCCACAGATACGCAGTATTTT. Protein: CASSPIDLAGPTDTQYF.

The chain carries TRBV5-4 and TRBJ1-1; a possible D gene is TRBD1 (5 bases). Per germline, CDR1 SGHNT and CDR2 YYREEE (reference sequence). The CDR3 covers 16 residues. V gave up 2 bases and J gave up 1 base, with 15 bases separating them. The CDR3 region is CASSLPGGGRNTEAFF. The CDR3 nucleotides read TGTGCCAGCAGCTTACCCGGCGGGGGGAGGAACACTGAAGCTTTCTTT. The full variable domain, completed using reference TRBV5-4 and TRBJ1-1, is ETGVTQSPTHLIKTRGQQVTLRCSSQSGHNTVSWYQQALGQGPQFIFQYYREEENGRGNFPPRFSGLQFPNYSSELNVNALELDDSALYLCASSLPGGGRNTEAFFGQGTRLTVV.